This TCR beta chain appears in the sequencing data of a study of tumor and adjacent non-tumor tissue in lung cancer. Study-level background: The patients, 10 men and 5 women, were about 31 to 76 with stage I to III disease.

From germline, CDR1 is SGHNT and CDR2 YYREEE (reference sequence). CDR3 length: 14 residues. Deletions cut 1 base from V and 8 bases from J, with 12 bases between. Comment on this clonotype: The antigen remains unidentified.

This sample's RNA came from whole unsorted tissue. Study observations and caveats: TCR diversity was significantly greater in tumor than normal lung tissue.

A modified ARM-PCR protocol with three rounds of nested PCR amplified TCRbeta. Using its own MiXCR run on the multiplex PCR reads, TCRdb lists one record per CDR3 protein. The sample holds approximately 120,000 distinct CDR3 sequences, 55% to 75% seen once. This clonotype originated in a young man with non-small cell lung cancer. The chain links TRBV5-4 to TRBJ1-4; a weak D match, TRBD1 (6 bases). Sequenced input: lung tumor tissue. The CDR3 DNA follows: TGTGCCAGCAGCTTGAATCAGGGGTTGGAAAAACTGTTTTTT. This codes for CASSLNQGLEKLFF.